This passage covers 31 T cell receptor beta chains from one sample sequenced in a study of cytomegalovirus exposure and HLA in healthy donors. 60 Vbeta and 13 Jbeta primers were used in PCR. Assay: immunoSEQ multiplex PCR; the TCRdb copy retains only in-frame clones and omits some. The sample shows some 120,000 clones, roughly three quarters of them seen only once. The specimen sequenced was PBMCs. The receptors derive from a man aged 18 to 29 in good health and CMV-seronegative.

Only one count was recorded for this clone. J is TRBJ2-6 and V is TRBV4-3, with unresolved D. Germline CDR1 LGHNA, CDR2 YSLEER. Deletions cut 0 bases from V and 0 bases from J, with 6 bases between. The length of the CDR3 is 16 residues. For the CDR3, the DNA is TGCGCCAGCAGCCAAGATGTCAGCTCTGGGGCCAACGTCCTGACTTTC. Protein: CASSQDVSSGANVLTF.

The rearrangement joins TRBV5-1 to TRBJ2-5; unclear D gene. Trimming shortened V by 4 bases and J by 2 bases, and 18 bases separated the two germline ends. The CDR3 is made up of 16 amino acids. The V gene's germline CDR1 is SGHRS and CDR2 YFSETQ. The CDR3 sequence is CASSLTSVTSQETQYF. The CDR3 coding sequence is TGCGCCAGCAGCCTGACGTCCGTGACAAGTCAAGAGACCCAGTACTTC.

The rearrangement links TRBV7-3 to TRBJ1-1, with D maybe TRBD1 (6 bases). V dropped 4 bases and J dropped 1 base, with 16 bases sitting between them. CDR3 length: 16 amino acids. Germline CDR1 is SGHTA and CDR2 is FQGTGA. The CDR3 region is CASSSGGPSRNTEAFF. The CDR3 DNA sequence: TGTGCCAGCAGCTCCGGGGGGCCGTCCAGGAACACTGAAGCTTTCTTT.

This sequence joins TRBV2 and TRBJ2-7; 7 positions match TRBD2. The CDR3 has 15 residues. The germline gives CDR1 SNHLY, CDR2 FYNNEI. V lost 5 bases to trimming and J lost 4 bases; unmatched junction nucleotides: 11. CDR3 nucleotide sequence: TGTGCCAGCAGTCGGGCTTGGGAGGGTCTATACGAGCAGTACGTC. Translated, it gives CASSRAWEGLYEQYV.

The chain recombines TRBV5-4 with TRBJ2-3; TRBD2 matches 11 bases. This CDR3 is built from 17 residues. CDR1 is SGHNT and CDR2 is YYREEE in the germline V gene (reference sequence). V lost 1 base, J lost 5 bases, and 9 bases stayed unmatched. The chain's CDR3 is CASSLRLAGGSRDTQYF. DNA of the CDR3: TGTGCCAGCAGCTTGCGCCTAGCGGGAGGTTCGAGAGATACGCAGTATTTT.

The genes are TRBV5-8 and TRBJ2-3; 10 nucleotides line up with TRBD2. This CDR3 has 18 residues. V was pared by 2 bases and J by 0 bases, with 9 bases of the junction left unmatched. Germline values: CDR1 SGHTS, CDR2 YDEGEE. In DNA form, the CDR3 reads TGTGCCAGCAGCTTACTAGCGGGGATACCTGTTAGCACAGATACGCAGTATTTT. Translation: CASSLLAGIPVSTDTQYF. Drawing the rest from reference TRBV5-8 and TRBJ2-3, the complete variable domain is EAGVTQSPTHLIKTRGQQATLRCSPISGHTSVYWYQQALGLGLQFLLWYDEGEERNRGNFPPRFSGRQFPNYSSELNVNALELEDSALYLCASSLLAGIPVSTDTQYFGPGTRLTVL.

V is TRBV7-9 and J is TRBJ2-5, with TRBD2 matching 10 bases. The germline gives CDR1 SEHNR, CDR2 FQNEAQ (reference sequence). The CDR3 totals 18 residues. V trimming: 2 bases; J trimming: 9 bases; junction bases outside the gene matches: 18. As DNA, the CDR3 is TGTGCCAGCAGCTTATCCTCCTTACCTAGCGGGAGAGGTGAGGCCCAGTACTTC. Translation: CASSLSSLPSGRGEAQYF. Based on the CDR3 plus reference TRBV7-9 and TRBJ2-5, the full variable domain is DTGVSQNPRHKITKRGQNVTFRCDPISEHNRLYWYRQTLGQGPEFLTYFQNEAQLEKSRLLSDRFSAERPKGSFSTLEIQRTEQGDSAMYLCASSLSSLPSGRGEAQYFGPGTRLLVL.

The chain has TRBV25-1 and TRBJ1-3, with a possible D match to TRBD1 (5 bases). The V end lost 2 bases, the J end lost 0 bases, and 14 bases lay between the germline ends. CDR1 and CDR2 (germline): MGHDK, SYGVNS. The CDR3 consists of 17 residues. This CDR3 reads CASSEQGALTSGNTIYF. DNA for the CDR3: TGTGCCAGCAGTGAACAGGGTGCCCTAACCTCTGGAAACACCATATATTTT.

This clone was seen once. The chain recombines TRBV29-1 with TRBJ2-1; D may be TRBD2 (6 bases). Germline CDR1 is SQVTM and CDR2 is ANQGSEA. V was shortened by 5 bases and J by 1 base, with 18 bases between the two germline ends. The CDR3 runs to 16 residues. The CDR3, as DNA: TGCAGCGTTCTGGGAATAGCGGATCTTTCCTACAATGAGCAGTTCTTC. It specifies CSVLGIADLSYNEQFF.

The chain carries TRBV20-1 and TRBJ2-7, with D perhaps TRBD1 (6 bases). V was pared by 6 bases and J by 3 bases, with 9 bases between. Per the germline V gene, CDR1 is DFQATT and CDR2 is SNEGSKA (reference sequence). This CDR3 is 11 amino acids long. As DNA, the CDR3 is TGCAGTGCCCGACAGGACTACGAGCAGTACTTC. Protein sequence: CSARQDYEQYF.

The chain links TRBV7-3 to TRBJ2-1; the D gene is possibly TRBD2 (6 bases). Trimming cost V 1 base and J 5 bases, with 12 bases left between them. CDR3 length equals 15 residues. Germline values: CDR1 SGHTA, CDR2 FQGTGA. As DNA, the CDR3 is TGTGCCAGCAGCTTAATTGATGGGAGGAACAATGAGCAGTTCTTC. Protein sequence: CASSLIDGRNNEQFF.

The rearrangement joins TRBV11-2 to TRBJ1-4; the D gene is possibly TRBD1 (6 bases). Germline loops: CDR1 SGHAT, CDR2 FQNNGV. V was cut by 1 base and J by 8 bases, with 11 bases left in between. This CDR3 spans 14 amino acids. The CDR3 coding sequence is TGTGCCAGCAGCTTAGCACAGGGTGGGGAAAAACTGTTTTTT. This translates into CASSLAQGGEKLFF.

This chain links TRBV6-5 with TRBJ1-6; 11 positions agree with TRBD1. The J segment lost 12 bases and the V segment lost 8 bases, leaving 12 bases of the junction unmatched. CDR1 and CDR2 from the germline V gene are MNHEY and SVGAGI. The CDR3 length is 15 residues. The CDR3 sequence: CASGHGTGGKGPLHF. CDR3 DNA: TGTGCCAGCGGTCACGGGACAGGGGGAAAGGGACCCCTCCACTTT.

The chain links TRBV6-6 to TRBJ2-7; TRBD1 matches 10 bases. V shed 6 bases and J 6 bases; nucleotides not matched to a gene: 5. The CDR3 runs 13 residues. CDR1 is MNHNY, CDR2 SVGAGI, per germline (reference sequence). Written as DNA, the CDR3 is TGTGCCAGCAGGGTCAGGACAGGGGGCGAGCAGTACTTC. Protein product: CASRVRTGGEQYF.

This clone was detected only once. V is TRBV6-5 and J is TRBJ2-5; possibly TRBD2 for D (6 bases). Germline V gives CDR1 MNHEY, CDR2 SVGAGI. CDR3 length: 13 amino acids. V lost 5 bases to trimming and J lost 5 bases, with 12 bases between them. CDR3 in DNA: TGTGCCAGCAGTATGGACGGAGGGGAGACCCAGTACTTC. This gives the protein CASSMDGGETQYF.

CDR3 amino acids: CASKPAGTGLVGNTIYF. The CDR3 region has the DNA TGTGCCAGCAAACCCGCCGGGACAGGGCTGGTTGGAAACACCATATATTTT. J is TRBJ1-3 and V is TRBV28, with 9 bases aligning to TRBD1. V lost 7 bases, J lost 3 bases, and 13 bases stayed unmatched. CDR1 and CDR2 from the germline V gene are MDHEN and SYDVKM. CDR3 size: 17 residues.

The chain is built from TRBV18 and TRBJ2-5, with D perhaps matching TRBD1 (6 bases). Germline values: CDR1 KGHSH, CDR2 LQKENI. The CDR3 runs 14 residues. V lost 2 bases to trimming and J lost 5 bases, with 12 bases between them. CDR3 loop: CASSPRQAEETQYF. The CDR3 DNA reads TGTGCCAGCTCACCAAGACAGGCCGAGGAGACCCAGTACTTC.

This clone was seen a single time. CDR3: CASTVPGDNNSPLHF. CDR3 DNA: TGTGCCAGCACCGTCCCAGGGGATAATAATTCACCCCTCCACTTT. The V gene is TRBV6-6, the J gene TRBJ1-6; possible D gene TRBD1, 6 bases. Trimming pared 7 bases from V and 5 bases from J, leaving 15 bases between. The CDR3 totals 15 residues. CDR1 and CDR2 from the germline V gene are MNHNY and SVGAGI (reference sequence).

The chain couples TRBV11-2 to TRBJ2-7; 14 nucleotides align to TRBD2. Per germline, CDR1 SGHAT and CDR2 FQNNGV. V lost 5 bases to trimming and J lost 7 bases; unmatched junction nucleotides: 4. The CDR3 is 14 residues long. The CDR3 sequence: CASSLTSGRGEQYF. CDR3 nucleotide sequence: TGTGCCAGCAGCCTGACTAGCGGGAGGGGTGAGCAGTACTTC.

The V call is TRBV4-1, the J call TRBJ2-5; D gene uncertain. This CDR3 is 14 amino acids long. V lost 5 bases and J lost 1, with 11 bases in between. The germline V gene encodes CDR1 MGHRA and CDR2 YSYEKL. CDR3 amino acids: CASSKGQIQETQYF. CDR3 DNA sequence: TGCGCCAGCAGCAAAGGCCAGATCCAAGAGACCCAGTACTTC.

This chain links TRBV30 with TRBJ2-1; 10 nucleotides agree with TRBD2. V shed 2 bases and J 8 bases; nucleotides not matched to a gene: 9. The CDR3 extends over 15 amino acids. CDR1 GTSNPN and CDR2 SVGIG come from the germline V gene (reference sequence). The CDR3 region is CAWSLGGLASHEQFF. The CDR3, as DNA: TGTGCCTGGAGTCTAGGGGGACTAGCGAGCCATGAGCAGTTCTTC. The complete variable domain, with remaining parts taken from reference TRBV30 and TRBJ2-1, reads SQTIHQWPATLVQPVGSPLSLECTVEGTSNPNLYWYRQAAGRGLQLLFYSVGIGQISSEVPQNLSASRPQDRQFILSSKKLLLSDSGFYLCAWSLGGLASHEQFFGPGTRLTVL.

The V call is TRBV5-8, the J call TRBJ1-2, with D unresolved. The CDR3 has 13 residues. Germline V gives CDR1 SGHTS, CDR2 YDEGEE. V was cut by 4 bases and J by 0 bases, with 7 bases left in between. The CDR3 nucleotides read TGTGCCAGCAGCGGGAGTTCTAACTATGGCTACACCTTC. As protein: CASSGSSNYGYTF.

J is TRBJ2-3 and V is TRBV18; 15 nucleotides agree with TRBD2. CDR3 length equals 20 residues. The V and J ends lost 2 bases and 4 bases, in that order; junction bases with no gene match: 13. Germline loops: CDR1 KGHSH, CDR2 LQKENI. The CDR3 is CASSPNYAGTSGRWADTQYF. The CDR3 bases are TGTGCCAGCTCACCAAATTACGCCGGGACTAGCGGGAGGTGGGCAGATACGCAGTATTTT.

The chain links TRBV6-5 to TRBJ2-1; TRBD2 might be the D (5 bases). This CDR3 is 13 amino acids long. V gave up 4 bases and J gave up 8 bases, with 12 bases separating them. Germline V gene sequence: CDR1 MNHEY, CDR2 SVGAGI. The CDR3 loop reads CASSSRVTDEQFF. CDR3 in DNA: TGTGCCAGCAGTTCGCGGGTTACGGATGAGCAGTTCTTC.

The chain links TRBV9 to TRBJ2-2; a weak D match, TRBD1 (5 bases). Germline V gives CDR1 SGDLS, CDR2 YYNGEE. Trimming stripped 10 bases from V and 6 bases from J, with 10 bases between. CDR3 size: 11 residues. The CDR3 DNA reads TGTGCCGCCAGGGAATCCGGGGAGCTGTTTTTT. This codes for CAARESGELFF.

The rearrangement joins TRBV2 to TRBJ1-2, with TRBD1 matching 7 bases. Germline lookup yields CDR1 SNHLY and CDR2 FYNNEI. The CDR3 spans 15 residues. Trimming removed 4 bases from V and 6 bases from J; junction bases left unmatched: 11. CDR3 coding DNA: TGTGCCAGCAGTGGGCAGGGGGGAATCGGTGATGGCTACACCTTC. This codes for CASSGQGGIGDGYTF.

This chain uses TRBV6-5 with TRBJ2-7; a possible D gene is TRBD2 (6 bases). Deletions cut 6 bases from V and 6 bases from J, with 21 bases between. Per the germline V gene, CDR1 is MNHEY and CDR2 is SVGAGI. This CDR3 is built from 15 residues. The CDR3 reads CASRGLRASSREQYF. The CDR3 coding sequence is TGTGCCAGCAGGGGACTGAGGGCTAGTAGTCGCGAGCAGTACTTC.

This clone came up a few times. The V and J genes are TRBV6-1 and TRBJ1-5; 7 bases are shared with TRBD1. The CDR3 has 16 residues. Germline CDR1 is MNHNS and CDR2 is SASEGT. Trimming cost V 0 bases and J 4 bases; bases outside gene matches: 6. The CDR3 loop reads CASSEAAGGPNQPQHF. The CDR3 DNA reads as TGTGCCAGCAGTGAAGCTGCAGGGGGTCCTAATCAGCCCCAGCATTTT.

This chain links TRBV28 with TRBJ1-5; tentatively, D is TRBD1 (5 bases). The CDR3 contains 15 residues. Germline-derived CDR1 and CDR2 are MDHEN and SYDVKM. V was shortened by 2 bases and J by 5 bases, with 13 bases between the two germline ends. CDR3 in amino acids: CASSLTTGNDQPQHF. In DNA, the CDR3 is TGTGCCAGCAGTTTAACCACAGGTAACGATCAGCCCCAGCATTTT. Complete variable domain (other parts from reference TRBV28 and TRBJ1-5): DVKVTQSSRYLVKRTGEKVFLECVQDMDHENMFWYRQDPGLGLRLIYFSYDVKMKEKGDIPEGYSVSREKKERFSLILESASTNQTSMYLCASSLTTGNDQPQHFGDGTRLSIL.

This chain links TRBV6-1 with TRBJ2-7; TRBD2 is a possible D gene (6 bases). The CDR3 has 16 amino acids. Trimming left V 1 base short and J 4 bases short, with 17 bases between. In germline, CDR1 is MNHNS, CDR2 SASEGT. This CDR3 reads CASSEGMIAVPYEQYV. The CDR3, as DNA: TGTGCCAGCAGTGAAGGAATGATAGCGGTACCTTACGAGCAGTACGTC.

This sequence joins TRBV27 and TRBJ2-7; the match to TRBD2 covers 15 bases. The CDR3 is 20 amino acids. Germline lookup yields CDR1 MNHEY and CDR2 SMNVEV (reference sequence). V shed 11 bases and J 7 bases; nucleotides not matched to a gene: 27. The CDR3, as DNA: TGTGCCCCCTGGACTAGCGGGAGGGCCAATCCATTACCCCTACGCCGTGAGCAGTACTTC. Translated, it gives CAPWTSGRANPLPLRREQYF.